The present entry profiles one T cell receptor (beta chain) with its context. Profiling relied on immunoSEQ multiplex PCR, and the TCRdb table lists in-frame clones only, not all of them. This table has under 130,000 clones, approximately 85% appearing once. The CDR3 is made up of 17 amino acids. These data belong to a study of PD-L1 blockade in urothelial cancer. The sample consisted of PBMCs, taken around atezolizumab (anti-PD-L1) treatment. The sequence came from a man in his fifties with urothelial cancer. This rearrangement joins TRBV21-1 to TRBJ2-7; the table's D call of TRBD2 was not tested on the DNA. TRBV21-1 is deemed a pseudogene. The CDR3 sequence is CASSASSGLAVGDEQYF. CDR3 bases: TGTGCCAGCAGCGCATCCTCCGGACTAGCGGTTGGAGACGAGCAGTACTTC.